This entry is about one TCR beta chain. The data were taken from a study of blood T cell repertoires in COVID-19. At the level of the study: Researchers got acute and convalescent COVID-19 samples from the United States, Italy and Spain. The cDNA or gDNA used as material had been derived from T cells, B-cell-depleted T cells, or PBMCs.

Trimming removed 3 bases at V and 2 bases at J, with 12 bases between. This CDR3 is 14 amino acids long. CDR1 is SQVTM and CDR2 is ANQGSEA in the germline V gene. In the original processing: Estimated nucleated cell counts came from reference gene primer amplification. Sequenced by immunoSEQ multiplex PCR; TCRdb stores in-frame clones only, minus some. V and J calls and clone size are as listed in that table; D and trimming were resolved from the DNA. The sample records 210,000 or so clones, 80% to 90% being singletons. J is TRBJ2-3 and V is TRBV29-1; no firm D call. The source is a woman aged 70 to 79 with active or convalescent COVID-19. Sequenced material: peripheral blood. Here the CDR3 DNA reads TGCAGCGTTGAGACTCTCGGAAACACAGATACGCAGTATTTT. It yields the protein CSVETLGNTDTQYF.